This T cell receptor (beta chain) was identified during a study of OX40 agonist ivuxolimab in advanced cancers. Study summary: Ivuxolimab doses were 0.01, 0.1, 0.3, 1.5, 3 or 10 mg/kg every 2 weeks.

Overall study findings and caveats: Compared with others, partial responders at 0.1-3.0 mg/kg displayed clonal expansion among the lowest.

Clones were read by immunoSEQ multiplex PCR, and TCRdb kept only the in-frame ones, dropping some. The top ten clones hold roughly 33% of a sample with 20,000 to 25,000 clones, about 88% of them seen once. This CDR3 comprises 16 residues. V dropped 1 base and J dropped 0 bases, with 11 bases sitting between them. Germline V gene sequence: CDR1 SGHRS, CDR2 YFSETQ. Details on this clone: Its antigen is not identified.

The source material was CD4+ or CD8+ T cells sorted from blood, sampled in a trial of the OX40 agonist ivuxolimab. The chain couples TRBV5-1 to TRBJ2-1; either TRBD1 or TRBD2 may supply D (6 bases each). The sequence came from an adult with an advanced solid tumor such as melanoma, head and neck, liver or kidney cancer. CDR3 sequence: CASSLQTGASYNEQFF. CDR3 DNA: TGCGCCAGCAGCTTGCAAACGGGGGCCTCCTACAATGAGCAGTTCTTC.